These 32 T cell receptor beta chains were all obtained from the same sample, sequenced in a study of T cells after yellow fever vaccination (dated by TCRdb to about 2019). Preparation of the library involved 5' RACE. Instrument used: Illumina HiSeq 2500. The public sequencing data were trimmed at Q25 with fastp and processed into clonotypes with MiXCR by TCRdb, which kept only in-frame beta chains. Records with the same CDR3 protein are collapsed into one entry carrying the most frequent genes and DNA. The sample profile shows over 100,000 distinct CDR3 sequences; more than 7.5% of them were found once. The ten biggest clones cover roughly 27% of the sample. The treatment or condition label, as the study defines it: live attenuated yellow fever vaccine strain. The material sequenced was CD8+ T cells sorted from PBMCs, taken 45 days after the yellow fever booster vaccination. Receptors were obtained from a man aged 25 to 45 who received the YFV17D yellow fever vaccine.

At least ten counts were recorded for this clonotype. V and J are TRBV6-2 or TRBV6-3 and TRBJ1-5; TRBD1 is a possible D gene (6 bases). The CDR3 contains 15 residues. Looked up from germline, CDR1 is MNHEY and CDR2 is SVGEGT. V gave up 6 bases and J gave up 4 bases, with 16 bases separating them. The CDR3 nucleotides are TGTGCCAGCAGACAAAAGGACAGCCAAAATCAGCCCCAGCATTTT. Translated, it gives CASRQKDSQNQPQHF.

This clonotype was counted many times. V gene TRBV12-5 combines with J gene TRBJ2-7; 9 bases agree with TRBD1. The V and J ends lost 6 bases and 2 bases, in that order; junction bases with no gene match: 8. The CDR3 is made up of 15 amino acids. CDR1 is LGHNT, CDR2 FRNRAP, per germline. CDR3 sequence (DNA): TGTGCTAGTGGAACAGGGACAGGGAATCCCTACGAGCAGTACTTC. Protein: CASGTGTGNPYEQYF.

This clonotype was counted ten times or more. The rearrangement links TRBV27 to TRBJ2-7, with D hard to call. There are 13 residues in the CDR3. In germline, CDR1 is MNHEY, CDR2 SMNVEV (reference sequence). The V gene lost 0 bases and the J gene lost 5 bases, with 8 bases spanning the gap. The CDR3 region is CASSLSGLDEQYF. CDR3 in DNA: TGTGCCAGCAGTTTATCTGGTCTAGACGAGCAGTACTTC.

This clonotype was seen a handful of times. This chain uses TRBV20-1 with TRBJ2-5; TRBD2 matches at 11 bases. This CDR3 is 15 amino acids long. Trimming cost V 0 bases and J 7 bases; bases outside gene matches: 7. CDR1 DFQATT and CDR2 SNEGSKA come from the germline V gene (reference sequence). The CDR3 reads CSARDLTSGKVTQYF. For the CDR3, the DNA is TGCAGTGCTAGAGATCTGACTAGCGGGAAGGTGACCCAGTACTTC.

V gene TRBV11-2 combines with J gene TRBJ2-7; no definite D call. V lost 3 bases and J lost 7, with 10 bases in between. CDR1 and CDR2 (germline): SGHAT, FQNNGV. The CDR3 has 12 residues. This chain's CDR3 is CASSLDAVEQYF. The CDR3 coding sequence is TGTGCCAGCAGCTTGGATGCGGTGGAGCAGTACTTC. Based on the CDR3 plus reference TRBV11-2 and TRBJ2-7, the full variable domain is EAGVAQSPRYKIIEKRQSVAFWCNPISGHATLYWYQQILGQGPKLLIQFQNNGVVDDSQLPKDRFSAERLKGVDSTLKIQPAKLEDSAVYLCASSLDAVEQYFGPGTRLTVT.

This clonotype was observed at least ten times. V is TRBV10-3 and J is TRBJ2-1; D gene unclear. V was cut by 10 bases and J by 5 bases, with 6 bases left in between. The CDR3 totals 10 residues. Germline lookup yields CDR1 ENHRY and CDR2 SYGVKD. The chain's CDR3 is CATWDNEQFF. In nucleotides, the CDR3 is TGTGCCACCTGGGACAATGAGCAGTTCTTC.

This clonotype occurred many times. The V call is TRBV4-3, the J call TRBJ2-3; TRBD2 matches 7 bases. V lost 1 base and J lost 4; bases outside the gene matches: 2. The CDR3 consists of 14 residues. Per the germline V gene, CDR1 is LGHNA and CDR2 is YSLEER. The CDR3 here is CASSQGLAADTQYF. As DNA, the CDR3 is TGCGCCAGCAGCCAAGGGCTAGCGGCAGATACGCAGTATTTT.

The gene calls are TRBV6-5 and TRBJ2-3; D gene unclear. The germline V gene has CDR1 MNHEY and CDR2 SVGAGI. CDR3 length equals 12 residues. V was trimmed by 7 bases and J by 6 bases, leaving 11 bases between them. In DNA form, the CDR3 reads TGTGCCAGCAAATTAGGTGGGGATACGCAGTATTTT. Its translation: CASKLGGDTQYF.

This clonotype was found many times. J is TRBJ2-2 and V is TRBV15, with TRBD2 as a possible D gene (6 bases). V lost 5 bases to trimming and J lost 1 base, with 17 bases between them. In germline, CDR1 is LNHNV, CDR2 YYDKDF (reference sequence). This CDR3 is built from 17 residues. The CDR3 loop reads CATSRGRRELNTGELFF. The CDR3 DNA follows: TGTGCCACCAGCCGAGGGAGGCGTGAGTTGAACACCGGGGAGCTGTTTTTT.

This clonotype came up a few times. The CDR3 is CASSLGAQNEQFF. In DNA form, the CDR3 reads TGTGCCAGCAGCCTCGGGGCGCAAAATGAGCAGTTCTTC. This chain links TRBV7-9 with TRBJ2-1; the D call may be TRBD1 or TRBD2 (5 bases each). The germline V gene encodes CDR1 SEHNR and CDR2 FQNEAQ (reference sequence). The CDR3 length is 13 residues. V was pared by 5 bases and J by 7 bases, with 12 bases between.

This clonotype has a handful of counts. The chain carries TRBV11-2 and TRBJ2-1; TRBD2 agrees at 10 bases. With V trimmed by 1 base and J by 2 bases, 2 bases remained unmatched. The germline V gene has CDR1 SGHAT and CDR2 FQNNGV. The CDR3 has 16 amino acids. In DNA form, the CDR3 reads TGTGCCAGCAGCTTAGTAGGACTAGCGGCCTACAATGAGCAGTTCTTC. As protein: CASSLVGLAAYNEQFF. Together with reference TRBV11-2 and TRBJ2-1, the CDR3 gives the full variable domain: EAGVAQSPRYKIIEKRQSVAFWCNPISGHATLYWYQQILGQGPKLLIQFQNNGVVDDSQLPKDRFSAERLKGVDSTLKIQPAKLEDSAVYLCASSLVGLAAYNEQFFGPGTRLTVL.

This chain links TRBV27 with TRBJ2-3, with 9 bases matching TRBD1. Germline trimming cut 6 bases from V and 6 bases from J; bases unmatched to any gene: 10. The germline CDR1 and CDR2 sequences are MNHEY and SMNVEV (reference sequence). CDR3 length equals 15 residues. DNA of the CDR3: TGTGCCAGCAGGAATCGGGACAGGGTTCCGGATACGCAGTATTTT. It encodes CASRNRDRVPDTQYF.

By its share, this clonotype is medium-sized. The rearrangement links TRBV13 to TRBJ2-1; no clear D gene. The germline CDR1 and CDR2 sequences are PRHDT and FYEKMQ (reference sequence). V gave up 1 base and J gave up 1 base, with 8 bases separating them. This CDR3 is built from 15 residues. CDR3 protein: CASSLERESYNEQFF. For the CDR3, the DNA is TGTGCCAGCAGCTTAGAACGTGAGTCCTACAATGAGCAGTTCTTC.

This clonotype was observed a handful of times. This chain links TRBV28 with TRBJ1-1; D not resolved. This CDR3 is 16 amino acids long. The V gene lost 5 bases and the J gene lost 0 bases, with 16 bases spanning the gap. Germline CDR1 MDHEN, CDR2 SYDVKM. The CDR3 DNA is TGTGCCAGCAGTCCCGCGGTTGGGAACGTGAACACTGAAGCTTTCTTT. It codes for CASSPAVGNVNTEAFF.

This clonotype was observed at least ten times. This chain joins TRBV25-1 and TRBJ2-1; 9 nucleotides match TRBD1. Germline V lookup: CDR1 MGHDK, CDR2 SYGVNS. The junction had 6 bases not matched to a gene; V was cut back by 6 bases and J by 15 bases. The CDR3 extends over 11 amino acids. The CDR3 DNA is TGTGCCAGCAGCACCGGGACAGGGATGTTCTTC. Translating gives CASSTGTGMFF.

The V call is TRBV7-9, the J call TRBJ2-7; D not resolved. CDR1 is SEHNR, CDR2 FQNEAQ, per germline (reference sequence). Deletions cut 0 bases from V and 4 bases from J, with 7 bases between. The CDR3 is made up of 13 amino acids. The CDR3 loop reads CASSLALTYEQYF. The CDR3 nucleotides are TGTGCCAGCAGCTTAGCGCTAACTTACGAGCAGTACTTC.

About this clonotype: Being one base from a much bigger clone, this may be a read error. In nucleotides, the CDR3 is TGCGCCAGCAGCTTTTATTCCAGGAGCGAGCAGTACTTC. Its protein is CASSFYSRSEQYF. This chain connects TRBV5-1 to TRBJ2-7; D is undetermined. Trimming removed 2 bases at V and 6 bases at J, with 12 bases between. CDR3 size: 13 residues. The germline V gene encodes CDR1 SGHRS and CDR2 YFSETQ.

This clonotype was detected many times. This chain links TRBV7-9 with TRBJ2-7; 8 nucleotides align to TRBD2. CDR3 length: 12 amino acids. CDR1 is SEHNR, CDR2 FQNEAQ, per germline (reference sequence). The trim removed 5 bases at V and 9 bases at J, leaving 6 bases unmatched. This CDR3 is CASSGGLVPQYF. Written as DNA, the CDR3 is TGTGCCAGCAGCGGGGGACTAGTCCCGCAGTACTTC.

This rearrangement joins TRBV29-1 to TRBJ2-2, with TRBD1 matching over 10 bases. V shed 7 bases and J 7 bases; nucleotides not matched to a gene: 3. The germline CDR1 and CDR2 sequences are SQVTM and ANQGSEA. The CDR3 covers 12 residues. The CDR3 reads CSAGTGDGELFF. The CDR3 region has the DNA TGCAGCGCTGGGACAGGGGACGGGGAGCTGTTTTTT.

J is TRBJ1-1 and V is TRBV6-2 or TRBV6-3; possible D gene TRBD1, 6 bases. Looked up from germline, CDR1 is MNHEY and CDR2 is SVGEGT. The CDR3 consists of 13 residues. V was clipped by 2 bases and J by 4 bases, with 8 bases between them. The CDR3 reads CASSYTGATEAFF. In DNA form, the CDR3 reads TGTGCCAGCAGTTACACGGGGGCCACTGAAGCTTTCTTT.

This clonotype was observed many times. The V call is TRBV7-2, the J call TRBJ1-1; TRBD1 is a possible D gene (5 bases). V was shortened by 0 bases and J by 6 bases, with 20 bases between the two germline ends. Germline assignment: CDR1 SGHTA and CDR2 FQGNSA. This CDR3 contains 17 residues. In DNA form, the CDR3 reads TGTGCCAGCAGCTTAGCGGTCCAGGAGGGGCTAATGGCTGAAGCTTTCTTT. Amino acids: CASSLAVQEGLMAEAFF.

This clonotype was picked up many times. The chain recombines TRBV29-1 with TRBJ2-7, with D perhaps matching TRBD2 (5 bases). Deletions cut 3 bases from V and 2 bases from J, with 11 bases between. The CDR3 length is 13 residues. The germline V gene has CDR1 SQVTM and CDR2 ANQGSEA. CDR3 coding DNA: TGCAGCGTTGATAACGGGGAAGCCTACGAGCAGTACTTC. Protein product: CSVDNGEAYEQYF.

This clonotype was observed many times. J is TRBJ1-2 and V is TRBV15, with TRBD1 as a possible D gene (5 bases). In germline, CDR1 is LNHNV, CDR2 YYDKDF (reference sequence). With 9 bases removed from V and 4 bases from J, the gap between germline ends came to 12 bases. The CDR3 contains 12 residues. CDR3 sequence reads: CATRTGPYGYTF. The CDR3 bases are TGTGCCACGAGAACAGGCCCCTATGGCTACACCTTC.

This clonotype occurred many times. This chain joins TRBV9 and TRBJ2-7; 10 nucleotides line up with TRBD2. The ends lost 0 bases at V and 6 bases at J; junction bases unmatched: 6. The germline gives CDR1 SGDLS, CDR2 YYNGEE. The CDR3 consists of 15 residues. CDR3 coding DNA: TGTGCCAGCAGCGTAGGTCTAGCGGGAGCCTCCGAGCAGTACTTC. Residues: CASSVGLAGASEQYF.

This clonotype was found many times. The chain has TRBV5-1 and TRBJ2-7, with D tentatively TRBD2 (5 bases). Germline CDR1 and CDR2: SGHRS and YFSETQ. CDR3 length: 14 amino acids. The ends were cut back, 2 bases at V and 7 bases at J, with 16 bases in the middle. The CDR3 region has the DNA TGCGCCAGCAGCTTCGGACCTACCCGGGATGAGCAGTACTTC. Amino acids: CASSFGPTRDEQYF.

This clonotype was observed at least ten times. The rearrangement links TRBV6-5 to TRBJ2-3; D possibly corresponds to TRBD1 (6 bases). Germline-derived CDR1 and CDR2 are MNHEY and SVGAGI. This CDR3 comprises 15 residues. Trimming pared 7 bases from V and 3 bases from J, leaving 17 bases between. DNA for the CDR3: TGTGCCAGCAACCCACAGGGAAGGGGGACAGATACGCAGTATTTT. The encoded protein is CASNPQGRGTDTQYF.

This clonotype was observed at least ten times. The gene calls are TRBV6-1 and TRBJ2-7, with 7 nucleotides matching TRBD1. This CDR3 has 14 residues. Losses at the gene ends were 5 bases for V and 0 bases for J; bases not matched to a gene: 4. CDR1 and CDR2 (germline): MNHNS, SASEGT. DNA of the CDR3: TGTGCCAGCAGTCAGACAGGGAGCTCCTACGAGCAGTACTTC. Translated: CASSQTGSSYEQYF.

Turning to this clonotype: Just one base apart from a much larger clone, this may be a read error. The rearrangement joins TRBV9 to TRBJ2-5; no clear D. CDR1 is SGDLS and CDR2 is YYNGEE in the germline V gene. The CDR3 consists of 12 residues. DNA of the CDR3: TGTGCCAGCATCGTAGACGGGGAGACCCAGTACTTC. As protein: CASIVDGETQYF.

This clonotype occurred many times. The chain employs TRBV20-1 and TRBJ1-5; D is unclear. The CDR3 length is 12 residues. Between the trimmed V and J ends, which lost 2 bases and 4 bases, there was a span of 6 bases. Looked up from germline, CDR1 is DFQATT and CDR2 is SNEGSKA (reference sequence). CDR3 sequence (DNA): TGCAGTGCTAGATCGGGGAATCAGCCCCAGCATTTT. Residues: CSARSGNQPQHF.

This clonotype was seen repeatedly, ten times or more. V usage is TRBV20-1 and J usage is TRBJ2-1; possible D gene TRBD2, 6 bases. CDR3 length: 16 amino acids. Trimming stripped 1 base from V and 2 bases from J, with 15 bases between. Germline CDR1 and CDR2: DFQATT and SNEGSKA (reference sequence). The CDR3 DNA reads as TGCAGTGCTAGAGGGGACCGGGAGAGTACCTACAATGAGCAGTTCTTC. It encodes CSARGDRESTYNEQFF.

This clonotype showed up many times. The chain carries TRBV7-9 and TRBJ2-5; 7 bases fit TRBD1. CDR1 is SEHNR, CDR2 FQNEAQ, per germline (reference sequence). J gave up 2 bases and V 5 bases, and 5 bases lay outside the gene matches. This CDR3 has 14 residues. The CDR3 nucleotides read TGTGCCAGCAGCCAATCGGGACAGCAAGAGACCCAGTACTTC. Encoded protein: CASSQSGQQETQYF.

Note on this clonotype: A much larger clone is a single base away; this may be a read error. The CDR3 protein is CASSFVQGKGAPLHF. The CDR3 DNA follows: TGTGCCAGCAGCTTCGTCCAGGGCAAGGGGGCACCCCTCCACTTT. V gene TRBV7-9 combines with J gene TRBJ1-6; D may be TRBD1 (6 bases). The germline V and J ends were trimmed by 3 bases and 11 bases, with 17 bases remaining between them. Germline CDR1 reads SEHNR; CDR2 reads FQNEAQ (reference sequence). CDR3 size: 15 residues.